Shown below are 18 T cell receptor beta chains from a single sample sequenced in a study of glioma-infiltrating T cells after dendritic cell vaccination. Assay: immunoSEQ multiplex PCR; the TCRdb copy retains only in-frame clones and omits some. The repertoire holds 91,000 or so clones, about 85% seen once, with roughly 5.5% in the top ten. Stated time point: after dendritic cell vaccination, including at tumor progression/relapse. Specimen: blood, collected after dendritic cell vaccination. These receptors all come from a human donor with glioblastoma.

The CDR3 DNA is TGTGCCAGCAGTGAAAATGAGGTTGGTCAGCCCCAGCATTTT. Residues: CASSENEVGQPQHF. V is TRBV2 and J is TRBJ1-5, with D hard to call. V lost 2 bases to trimming and J lost 6 bases, with 11 bases between them. CDR3 size: 14 residues. Germline V lookup: CDR1 SNHLY, CDR2 FYNNEI.

The chain combines TRBV5-1 with TRBJ2-1; TRBD2 agrees at 8 bases. This CDR3 region has 16 residues. Germline V CDR1 and CDR2: SGHRS, YFSETQ. J was trimmed by 9 bases and V by 0 bases; bases with no gene match: 11. CDR3 sequence: CASSLVKGAGVSEQFF. The CDR3 DNA reads as TGCGCCAGCAGCTTGGTTAAGGGAGCGGGAGTTAGTGAGCAGTTCTTC.

The chain combines TRBV19 with TRBJ2-1; 8 positions agree with TRBD1. The germline V gene has CDR1 LNHDA and CDR2 SQIVND (reference sequence). J lost 6 bases, V lost 3 bases, and 7 bases had no gene match. This CDR3 comprises 15 residues. CDR3 nucleotide sequence: TGTGCCAGTAGTATCGAGGACAGGGAGGCCAATGAGCAGTTCTTC. This gives the protein CASSIEDREANEQFF.

The CDR3 DNA sequence: TGTGCCAGCTCACCGGTACCAACTAGCCACGAGCAGTACTTC. Amino acid sequence: CASSPVPTSHEQYF. The gene calls are TRBV18 and TRBJ2-7; maybe TRBD2 (6 bases). From germline, CDR1 is KGHSH and CDR2 LQKENI. The germline V and J ends were trimmed by 3 bases and 5 bases, with 14 bases remaining between them. The CDR3 sequence is 14 residues long. Complete variable domain (other parts from reference TRBV18 and TRBJ2-7): NAGVMQNPRHLVRRRGQEARLRCSPMKGHSHVYWYRQLPEEGLKFMVYLQKENIIDESGMPKERFSAEFPKEGPSILRIQQVVRGDSAAYFCASSPVPTSHEQYFGPGTRLTVT.

The chain's CDR3 is CASRGQIRVNQPQHF. Here the CDR3 DNA reads TGTGCCAGTAGGGGACAGATCCGCGTAAATCAGCCCCAGCATTTT. V and J are TRBV19 and TRBJ1-5; 7 nucleotides line up with TRBD1. This CDR3 has 15 amino acids. V lost 6 bases, J lost 4 bases, and 9 bases stayed unmatched. Germline CDR1 reads LNHDA; CDR2 reads SQIVND (reference sequence).

This clone showed up just a few times. The rearrangement uses TRBV30 and TRBJ2-6, with D possibly TRBD2 on 7 matching bases. Trimming cost V 2 bases and J 0 bases, with 23 bases left between them. Germline V gene data show CDR1 as GTSNPN and CDR2 as SVGIG (reference sequence). This CDR3 has 20 residues. The CDR3 protein is CAWSSRGGRAFYSGANVLTF. CDR3 in DNA: TGTGCCTGGAGTTCCAGGGGAGGGAGGGCCTTCTACTCTGGGGCCAACGTCCTGACTTTC.

The chain carries TRBV7-3 and TRBJ2-1; no clear D. This CDR3 has 14 amino acids. CDR1 SGHTA and CDR2 FQGTGA come from the germline V gene. V dropped 0 bases and J dropped 10 bases, with 13 bases sitting between them. CDR3 DNA: TGTGCCAGCAGCTTAACACCCCCAGCGCCGGAGCAGTTCTTC. As protein: CASSLTPPAPEQFF.

The chain joins TRBV5-1 to TRBJ1-2; 10 bases match TRBD1. Germline V gives CDR1 SGHRS, CDR2 YFSETQ. CDR3 length: 15 amino acids. Germline trimming cut 5 bases from V and 6 bases from J; bases unmatched to any gene: 10. This CDR3 reads CASRPTGGATNGYTF. CDR3 coding DNA: TGCGCCAGCAGGCCGACAGGGGGCGCTACCAATGGCTACACCTTC. Supplemented by reference TRBV5-1 and TRBJ1-2, the full variable domain reads KAGVTQTPRYLIKTRGQQVTLSCSPISGHRSVSWYQQTPGQGLQFLFEYFSETQRNKGNFPGRFSGRQFSNSRSEMNVSTLELGDSALYLCASRPTGGATNGYTFGSGTRLTVV.

J is TRBJ2-7 and V is TRBV5-4, with TRBD1 as a possible D gene (5 bases). The V end was cut by 3 bases, the J end by 7 bases, with 14 bases between. Germline values: CDR1 SGHNT, CDR2 YYREEE (reference sequence). The CDR3 runs to 13 residues. CDR3: CASSYQGIREQYF. CDR3 DNA: TGTGCCAGCAGCTACCAGGGAATACGGGAGCAGTACTTC. The variable domain in full, with the rest retrieved from reference TRBV5-4 and TRBJ2-7, is ETGVTQSPTHLIKTRGQQVTLRCSSQSGHNTVSWYQQALGQGPQFIFQYYREEENGRGNFPPRFSGLQFPNYSSELNVNALELDDSALYLCASSYQGIREQYFGPGTRLTVT.

This chain joins TRBV27 and TRBJ1-1; no definite D call. Germline V gene lookup returns CDR1 MNHEY and CDR2 SMNVEV (reference sequence). Trimming stripped 6 bases from V and 1 base from J, with 9 bases between. This CDR3 region has 13 residues. The CDR3: CASRPLRNTEAFF. The CDR3 nucleotides are TGTGCCAGCAGGCCCCTCAGGAACACTGAAGCTTTCTTT.

The chain carries TRBV6-5 and TRBJ1-2; D is unresolved. The CDR3 covers 13 residues. Germline CDR1 reads MNHEY; CDR2 reads SVGAGI. V dropped 6 bases and J dropped 8 bases, with 16 bases sitting between them. This CDR3 reads CASSRWGERGYTF. The CDR3 nucleotides are TGTGCCAGCAGCCGCTGGGGAGAACGGGGCTACACCTTC.

V gene TRBV28 combines with J gene TRBJ1-1; D remains ambiguous. CDR3 length equals 12 residues. V was cut by 3 bases and J by 5 bases, with 7 bases left in between. Germline assignment: CDR1 MDHEN and CDR2 SYDVKM. The chain's CDR3 is CASSFRGTEAFF. CDR3 DNA sequence: TGTGCCAGCAGTTTTCGCGGGACTGAAGCTTTCTTT.

The J gene is TRBJ1-1, the V gene TRBV29-1; 10 nucleotides align to TRBD1. The CDR3 sequence is 13 residues long. Germline V gene data show CDR1 as SQVTM and CDR2 as ANQGSEA. V shed 7 bases and J 5 bases; nucleotides not matched to a gene: 7. The CDR3 DNA reads TGCAGCGCCCCGGGACAGGGGAGGACTGAAGCTTTCTTT. Translated, it gives CSAPGQGRTEAFF.

This clone was recorded once. The chain carries TRBV15 and TRBJ2-1, with 8 nucleotides matching TRBD2. V trimming: 1 base; J trimming: 5 bases; junction bases outside the gene matches: 7. CDR1 is LNHNV, CDR2 YYDKDF, per germline (reference sequence). The CDR3 runs 16 residues. CDR3 coding DNA: TGTGCCACCAGCAGAGCAGAGCCGGGAGGGGACAATGAGCAGTTCTTC. Translating gives CATSRAEPGGDNEQFF.

This clone has only one observation. The chain recombines TRBV6-1 with TRBJ2-7, with D possibly being TRBD1 (5 bases). Germline CDR1 reads MNHNS; CDR2 reads SASEGT. CDR3 length equals 15 residues. V was shortened by 2 bases and J by 2 bases, with 13 bases between the two germline ends. CDR3 sequence: CASSELGMGPYEQYF. CDR3 in DNA: TGTGCCAGCAGTGAATTGGGTATGGGGCCCTACGAGCAGTACTTC.

J is TRBJ2-3 and V is TRBV27, with D uncertain. CDR1 is MNHEY, CDR2 SMNVEV, per germline (reference sequence). There are 15 residues in the CDR3. Trimming took off 0 bases at V and 1 base at J, with 8 bases between the two ends. CDR3: CASSLSWQGTDTQYF. As DNA, the CDR3 is TGTGCCAGCAGTTTATCGTGGCAGGGCACAGATACGCAGTATTTT.

The V gene is TRBV30, the J gene TRBJ2-7; 8 bases match TRBD1. Per germline, CDR1 GTSNPN and CDR2 SVGIG (reference sequence). The CDR3 is 18 residues long. V was pared by 2 bases and J by 3 bases, with 18 bases of the junction left unmatched. CDR3 region: CAWSTTGGTLGRGYEQYF. In DNA form, the CDR3 reads TGTGCCTGGAGTACTACAGGGGGTACTCTCGGGAGAGGCTACGAGCAGTACTTC.

This chain links TRBV6-1 with TRBJ2-3; tentative D call: TRBD1 (6 bases). Germline V gene sequence: CDR1 MNHNS, CDR2 SASEGT. The CDR3 totals 14 residues. V lost 7 bases and J lost 0, with 11 bases in between. The CDR3 spells CASTYRVSTDTQYF. CDR3 DNA sequence: TGTGCCAGCACCTACAGGGTGAGCACAGATACGCAGTATTTT.